Listed below are T cell receptor beta chains from one sample, sequenced in a study of T cells in Graves' hyperthyroidism and ophthalmopathy. TCRdb used MiXCR to reprocess the multiplex PCR reads, holding one entry per CDR3 protein. The repertoire has about 380,000 distinct CDR3 sequences, more than 11% of them found once; the top ten carry 11%. The sample comprised blood. Every receptor here comes from an older woman with Graves' hyperthyroidism. The CDR3 runs from the conserved cysteine through the conserved F or W. The D gene is left open where the match is weak. Size tells how often a clone was seen (once, few, many) or the class of an expanded clone, and some rows leave it out.

clone size	D gene	J gene	V gene	CDR3 DNA	CDR3 protein
many	NA	TRBJ2-7	TRBV6-1	TGTGCCAGCAGTGTACGACTGAGCAGCGGTACGAGCTCCTACGAGCAGTACTTC	CASSVRLSSGTSSYEQYF
few	TRBD1	TRBJ1-1	TRBV4-2	TGTGCCAGCAGCCAAGAGAGACAGGGGTGGACTGAAGCTTTCTTT	CASSQERQGWTEAFF
many	NA	TRBJ1-3	TRBV30	TGTGCCTGGAGTGTACATGGGACGAACACCATATATTTT	CAWSVHGTNTIYF
few	TRBD1	TRBJ1-2	TRBV7-8	TGTGCCAGCAGCACCCGGACAGGGAATGGCTACACCTTC	CASSTRTGNGYTF
many	NA	TRBJ1-1	TRBV6-1	TGTGCCAGCAGTGAAGTTATAGGGGTGAAAGCTTTCTTT	CASSEVIGVKAFF
many	NA	TRBJ1-1	TRBV18	TGTGCCAGCTCACCAGTGAGGGTTGAAGCTTTCTTT	CASSPVRVEAFF
few	NA	TRBJ2-1	TRBV4-1	TGCGCCAGCAGCCGGGTGAGGCAGGAGCAGTTCTTC	CASSRVRQEQFF
many	TRBD2	TRBJ2-5	TRBV12-3/TRBV12-4	TGTGCCAGCAGTTTCCTAGCGGGAGGGGGGGAGACCCAGTACTTC	CASSFLAGGGETQYF
NA	NA	TRBJ1-4	TRBV4-1	TGCGCCAGCAGCCTCCCGGGCTCTGGGGAAAAACTGTTTTTT	CASSLPGSGEKLFF
many	NA	TRBJ1-2	TRBV29-1	TGCAGCGTCTCTCCCCCAGGGAACCTCTATGGCTACACCTTC	CSVSPPGNLYGYTF
many	TRBD1	TRBJ1-2	TRBV20-1	TGCAGTGCTAGAGACTGGACAGGGGACCATGGCTACACCTTC	CSARDWTGDHGYTF
NA	NA	TRBJ2-7	TRBV6-1	TGTGCCACCAGGTACCAGAGCTCTCGGGAGCAGTACTTC	CATRYQSSREQYF
many	NA	TRBJ2-5	TRBV3-1	TGTGCCAGCAGCCAAGATTATGGAGGAGGGACCCAGTACTTC	CASSQDYGGGTQYF